A single sample gave rise to the 8 T cell receptor beta chains below, sequenced in a study of OX40 agonist ivuxolimab in advanced cancers. The receptor library was made with the immunoSEQ multiplex PCR assay. Held by TCRdb, this immuneACCESS table contains in-frame sequences only and omits some clones. Under half of the omission traces to an unresolved V gene where checked; the cause of the rest is unknown. Here the sample has about 40,000 clones; 85% to 90% occur a single time. Jointly, the top ten make up approximately 13% of the sample. This specimen consisted of CD4+ or CD8+ T cells sorted from blood, obtained in a trial of the OX40 agonist ivuxolimab. Receptor source: an adult with an advanced solid tumor such as melanoma, head and neck, liver or kidney cancer.

This clone was detected once. The V call is TRBV7-8, the J call TRBJ2-7; D might be TRBD2 (5 bases). Germline CDR1 SGHVS, CDR2 FQNEAQ. The CDR3 covers 18 residues. V lost 1 base to trimming and J lost 6 bases, with 25 bases between them. The CDR3 loop reads CASSLDLLRDTPAGEQYF. The DNA for the CDR3 is TGTGCCAGCAGCTTAGACTTACTCCGCGACACCCCGGCGGGCGAGCAGTACTTC.

The rearrangement links TRBV27 to TRBJ2-1, with 7 bases identical to TRBD1. V shed 8 bases and J 6 bases; nucleotides not matched to a gene: 13. Looked up from germline, CDR1 is MNHEY and CDR2 is SMNVEV (reference sequence). This CDR3 has 15 residues. CDR3 DNA: TGTGCCAGCGGTTCCAACAGGGGATTCCCCAATGAGCAGTTCTTC. This sequence encodes CASGSNRGFPNEQFF.

The chain combines TRBV6-5 with TRBJ1-1; D is ambiguous. V was clipped by 0 bases and J by 4 bases, with 6 bases between them. The CDR3 has 13 residues. The V gene's germline CDR1 is MNHEY and CDR2 SVGAGI. CDR3 loop: CASSYSSSTEAFF. CDR3 nucleotides: TGTGCCAGCAGTTACTCATCGAGCACTGAAGCTTTCTTT.

The chain couples TRBV7-8 to TRBJ2-7; possibly TRBD1 for D (6 bases). The CDR3 is made up of 12 amino acids. The V gene lost 4 bases and the J gene lost 7 bases, with 11 bases spanning the gap. The germline V gene encodes CDR1 SGHVS and CDR2 FQNEAQ. CDR3 in amino acids: CASSSGVQEQYF. The CDR3 DNA reads TGTGCCAGCAGCTCAGGGGTCCAGGAGCAGTACTTC.

The chain recombines TRBV6-6 with TRBJ1-2; D is ambiguous. Deletions cut 3 bases from V and 2 bases from J, with 10 bases between. This CDR3 contains 14 residues. Germline CDR1 reads MNHNY; CDR2 reads SVGAGI (reference sequence). CDR3 sequence reads: CASSYGLRNYGYTF. CDR3 coding DNA: TGTGCCAGCAGTTATGGACTAAGAAACTATGGCTACACCTTC.

The chain combines TRBV11-3 with TRBJ2-1, with D hard to call. Trimming removed 3 bases at V and 8 bases at J, with 14 bases between. The CDR3 sequence is 14 residues long. CDR1 is SGHNT and CDR2 is YENEEA in the germline V gene. CDR3 residues: CASSFGVPLDEQFF. The CDR3 coding sequence is TGTGCCAGCAGCTTCGGCGTACCTCTGGATGAGCAGTTCTTC.

The V gene is TRBV7-9, the J gene TRBJ1-3; a possible D gene is TRBD1 (6 bases). This CDR3 is built from 16 residues. Germline values: CDR1 SEHNR, CDR2 FQNEAQ (reference sequence). V lost 3 bases to trimming and J lost 0 bases, with 12 bases between them. CDR3 coding DNA: TGTGCCAGCAGCTTCCCGGACAGTATCTCTGGAAACACCATATATTTT. This codes for CASSFPDSISGNTIYF.

The chain joins TRBV4-2 to TRBJ2-7, with 7 nucleotides matching TRBD1. Germline V gene sequence: CDR1 LGHNA, CDR2 YNFKEQ. The CDR3 has 15 amino acids. J gave up 2 bases and V 1 base, and 5 bases lay outside the gene matches. DNA for the CDR3: TGTGCCAGCAGCCAAGCCTCGACAGGGACCTACGAGCAGTACTTC. Its translation: CASSQASTGTYEQYF.